This T cell receptor beta chain was identified during a study of shared clonotypes between healthy human individuals. At the level of the study: Three plates were used per donor for CD4 naive, three for CD4 memory, two for CD8 naive and one for CD8 memory.

The repertoire was sequenced with immunoSEQ multiplex PCR; TCRdb's copy has only in-frame clones and lacks some. The table records around 2.1 million clones, about 93% of them present only once. Study results and limitations: It was the few donors that limited the genetic and exposure-history diversity represented. Memory subsets generally showed smaller estimated richness than naive subsets did.

As to this clone: What it binds is unknown.

The ends lost 0 bases at V and 0 bases at J; junction bases unmatched: 8. Germline lookup yields CDR1 MGHRA and CDR2 YSYEKL. This CDR3 contains 20 residues. CD45RO negativity and positive selection for CCR7 defined naive CD8 cells, a population that excluded terminally differentiated effector memory CD45RA+ cells. This sequence was found in a man between 18 and 35 years old in good health. Some clones in this sample may be carry-over from other donors' samples. The chain joins TRBV4-1 to TRBJ2-1; 13 nucleotides line up with TRBD2. What was sequenced was naive CD8+ T cells from PBMCs. Written as DNA, the CDR3 is TGCGCCAGCAGCCAAGATCGACTAGCGGGAGGCACGAGCTCCTACAATGAGCAGTTCTTC. Residues: CASSQDRLAGGTSSYNEQFF.